This entry features one T cell receptor beta chain sequence. Its antigen remains unknown. This sample was included in a study of identical twins. Trimming took off 6 bases at V and 0 bases at J, with 15 bases between the two ends. The V gene's germline CDR1 is SQVTM and CDR2 ANQGSEA. The CDR3 sequence is 15 residues long. Study results and caveats: Sequences that were out-of-frame, alpha and twin-shared displayed an excess of low generation probability. Insertion counts were lower in abundant cord blood beta clonotypes, a trend that memory repertoires did not show.

MiXCR, applied by TCRdb to the 5' RACE reads, yields one record per CDR3 protein. The table lists more than 200,000 distinct CDR3 sequences, approximately 9% of them singletons. This receptor was obtained from a woman between 18 and 30 years old in good health. The gene calls are TRBV29-1 and TRBJ2-1, with D perhaps TRBD1 or TRBD2 (6 bases each). The specimen was memory (CD45RO+) T cells sorted from blood. The CDR3: CSVLWRDNSYNEQFF. In DNA, the CDR3 is TGCAGCGTGCTCTGGCGGGACAACTCCTACAATGAGCAGTTCTTC.